The T cell receptor beta chain described here comes from a study of low-dose radiotherapy and immunotherapy resistance in tumors. Looking at the study overall: Patients were treated with intravenous nivolumab at 240 mg every two weeks and were also dosed with ipilimumab at 1 mg/kg every six weeks.

This clonotype was counted a few times. Only one base separates this from a far larger clonotype, so it likely reflects a read error. The time point here: before trial treatment. The therapy administered to donors comprised nivolumab, ipilimumab, aspirin, low-dose cyclophosphamide and low-dose radiotherapy. Patients with advanced, tumor-infiltrating lymphocyte-negative solid tumors were eligible. Both a constant-region primer and a V-primer adapter served to amplify TCRs across around 20 PCR cycles. Amplification of isolated mRNA was accomplished via in vitro transcription. One entry per CDR3 protein results from TCRdb running MiXCR on the reads. The data contain tens of thousands of distinct CDR3 sequences, about an eighth of them singletons. This CDR3 spans 16 amino acids. Unmatched junction bases numbered 18, after V lost 7 bases and J lost 7 bases. From germline, CDR1 is SEHNR and CDR2 FQNEAQ (reference sequence).

The chain employs TRBV7-9 and TRBJ2-7, with TRBD1 matching 8 bases. The sequencing here drew on PBMCs, taken before treatment. The sequence was obtained from a female donor with ovarian cancer. CDR3 in DNA: TGTGCCAGCACAGGGGGCGCGTCCGGCTCCTACAATGAGCAGTACTTC. Protein: CASTGGASGSYNEQYF.